This section outlines one TCR beta chain sequence together with its context. This specimen comes from a study of blood T cell repertoires in COVID-19. About the study: Italy, Spain and the United States were the sources of the convalescent and acute COVID-19 samples.

Those enrolled, adults aged 18 to 89 years, came from roughly 23 US areas. Cohort 3 donors counted as recovered after two negative PCRs, clearance, or resolved symptoms. Germline values: CDR1 LNHDA, CDR2 SQIVND (reference sequence). The CDR3 loop spans 15 amino acids. Trimming removed 4 bases from V and 2 bases from J; junction bases left unmatched: 7. As originally analysed: By means of reference gene primer amplification, nucleated cell counts were estimated. The repertoire was sequenced with immunoSEQ multiplex PCR; TCRdb's copy has only in-frame clones and lacks some. V and J calls and clone size are given by that table; D and trimming were obtained from the DNA. This sample carries roughly 330,000 clones, around 86% of them seen once, and the ten largest clones take about 9.4%.

The sample taken for sequencing was PBMCs or T cells enriched from blood (not recorded which). The V gene is TRBV19, the J gene TRBJ2-7; TRBD1 aligns across 8 bases. This receptor was taken from a young woman who had recovered from COVID-19. CDR3 sequence: CASSRYTGGAYEQYF. The CDR3 DNA reads as TGTGCCAGTAGTAGATACACAGGGGGTGCCTACGAGCAGTACTTC.